This TCR beta chain was recorded in a study of T cell repertoires in cytomegalovirus infection. The overall study: Indications of both CMV infection and matching HLA type were provided by public TCR beta signatures. Study-wide results and caveats: Dominant in the ex vivo response were TCR beta clonotypes restricted by HLA-C and specific for CMV. Individuals carrying CMV plus the relevant HLA were identified by cumulative frequency of public TCR beta families.

CDR1 is SEHNR, CDR2 FQNEAQ, per germline (reference sequence). J was trimmed by 2 bases and V by 2 bases; bases with no gene match: 9. The CDR3 covers 17 residues. TCRdb recomputed calls from the reads with MiXCR, one row per CDR3 protein. The sample shows about 740,000 distinct CDR3 sequences, about a third of them seen only once. This clonotype turned up a few times. Its antigen is unidentified. The receptor's source is a human donor in good health (CMV status not recorded). Some clones in this sample may be carry-over from other donors' samples. The chain joins TRBV7-9 to TRBJ2-7; 10 nucleotides line up with TRBD1. The specimen was PBMCs. Here the CDR3 reads CASSLFRWDRGPYEQYF. The CDR3 DNA is TGTGCCAGCAGCTTATTTAGATGGGACAGGGGACCCTACGAGCAGTACTTC.